The following is a TCR beta chain sequence with its context. The data derive from a study of blood T cell repertoires in COVID-19. Study in general: The origin of the acute and convalescent COVID-19 samples was the United States, Italy and Spain.

Original handling: Reference gene primers were amplified, and this amplification served to estimate nucleated cell counts. Only in-frame clones appear in the TCRdb table, and some are missing; sequencing was by immunoSEQ multiplex PCR. The V and J calls and clone size are taken from that table; D and trimming were inferred from the DNA. In the table there are more than 150,000 clones, 80% to 90% of which are singletons. Germline loops: CDR1 SGHRS, CDR2 YFSETQ. Trimming removed 0 bases from V and 7 bases from J; junction bases left unmatched: 6. The CDR3 runs to 14 residues. The sequencing sample was made of peripheral blood. The rearrangement uses TRBV5-1 and TRBJ1-2; TRBD1 agrees at 7 bases. The TCR sequence derives from a man between 60 and 75 years old with acute or convalescent COVID-19. The CDR3 DNA reads as TGCGCCAGCAGCTTGGAGAATCCAGGGGGTGGCTACACCTTC. As protein: CASSLENPGGGYTF. Variable domain in full (rest from reference TRBV5-1 and TRBJ1-2): KAGVTQTPRYLIKTRGQQVTLSCSPISGHRSVSWYQQTPGQGLQFLFEYFSETQRNKGNFPGRFSGRQFSNSRSEMNVSTLELGDSALYLCASSLENPGGGYTFGSGTRLTVV.